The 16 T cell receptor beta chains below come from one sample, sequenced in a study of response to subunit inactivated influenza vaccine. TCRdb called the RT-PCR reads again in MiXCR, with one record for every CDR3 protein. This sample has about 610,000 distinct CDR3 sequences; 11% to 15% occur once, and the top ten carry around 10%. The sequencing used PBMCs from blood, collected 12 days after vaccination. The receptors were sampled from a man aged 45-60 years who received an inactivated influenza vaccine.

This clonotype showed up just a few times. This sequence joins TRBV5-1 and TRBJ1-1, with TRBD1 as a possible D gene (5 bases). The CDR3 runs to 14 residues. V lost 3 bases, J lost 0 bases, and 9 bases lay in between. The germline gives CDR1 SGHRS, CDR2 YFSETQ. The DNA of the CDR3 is TGCGCCAGCAGCTCCCGGACATTGAACACTGAAGCTTTCTTT. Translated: CASSSRTLNTEAFF.

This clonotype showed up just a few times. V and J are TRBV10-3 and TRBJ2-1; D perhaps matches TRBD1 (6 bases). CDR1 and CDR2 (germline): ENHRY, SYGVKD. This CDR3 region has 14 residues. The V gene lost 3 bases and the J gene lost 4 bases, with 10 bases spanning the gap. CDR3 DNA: TGTGCCATCAGTGAAATGGGACAATACAATGAGCAGTTCTTC. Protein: CAISEMGQYNEQFF.

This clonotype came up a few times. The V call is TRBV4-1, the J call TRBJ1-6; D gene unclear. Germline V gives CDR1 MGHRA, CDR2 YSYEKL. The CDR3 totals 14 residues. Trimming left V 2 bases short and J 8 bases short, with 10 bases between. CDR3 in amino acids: CASSQPQEHSPLHF. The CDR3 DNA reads TGCGCCAGCAGCCAACCCCAGGAGCATTCACCCCTCCACTTT.

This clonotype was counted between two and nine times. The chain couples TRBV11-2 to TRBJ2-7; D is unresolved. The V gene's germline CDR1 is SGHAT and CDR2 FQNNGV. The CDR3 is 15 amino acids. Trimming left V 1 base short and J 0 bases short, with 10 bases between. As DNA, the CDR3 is TGTGCCAGCAGCTTAGTTTACGGATTCTCCTACGAGCAGTACTTC. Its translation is CASSLVYGFSYEQYF. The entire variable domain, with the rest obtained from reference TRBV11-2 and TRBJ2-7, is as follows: EAGVAQSPRYKIIEKRQSVAFWCNPISGHATLYWYQQILGQGPKLLIQFQNNGVVDDSQLPKDRFSAERLKGVDSTLKIQPAKLEDSAVYLCASSLVYGFSYEQYFGPGTRLTVT.

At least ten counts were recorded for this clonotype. The DNA of the CDR3 is TGCGCCAGCAGCCAAGATATAGCAGGAGAAGCTTTCTTT. This sequence encodes CASSQDIAGEAFF. The rearrangement links TRBV4-3 to TRBJ1-1; no definite D call. The CDR3 extends over 13 amino acids. The germline CDR1 and CDR2 sequences are LGHNA and YSLEER. Trimming shortened V by 0 bases and J by 8 bases, and 10 bases separated the two germline ends.

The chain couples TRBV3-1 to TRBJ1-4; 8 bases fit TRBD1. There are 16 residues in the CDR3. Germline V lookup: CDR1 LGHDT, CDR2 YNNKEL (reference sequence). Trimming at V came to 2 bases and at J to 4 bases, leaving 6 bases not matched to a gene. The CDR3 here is CASSQNIGQGNEKLFF. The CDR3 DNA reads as TGTGCCAGCAGCCAAAACATCGGACAGGGTAATGAAAAACTGTTTTTT.

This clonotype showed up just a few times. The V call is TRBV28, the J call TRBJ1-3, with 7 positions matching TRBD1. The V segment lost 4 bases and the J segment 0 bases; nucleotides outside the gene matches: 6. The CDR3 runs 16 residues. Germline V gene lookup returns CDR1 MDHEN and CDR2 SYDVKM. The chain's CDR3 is CASSSPGQHSGNTIYF. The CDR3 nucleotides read TGTGCCAGCAGTTCCCCGGGACAGCACTCTGGAAACACCATATATTTT.

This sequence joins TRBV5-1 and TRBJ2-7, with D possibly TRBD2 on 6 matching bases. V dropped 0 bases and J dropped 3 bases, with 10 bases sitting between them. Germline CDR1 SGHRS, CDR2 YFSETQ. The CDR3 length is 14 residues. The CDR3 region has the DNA TGCGCCAGCAGCTTGGCCTGGAGGGACTACGAGCAGTACTTC. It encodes CASSLAWRDYEQYF.

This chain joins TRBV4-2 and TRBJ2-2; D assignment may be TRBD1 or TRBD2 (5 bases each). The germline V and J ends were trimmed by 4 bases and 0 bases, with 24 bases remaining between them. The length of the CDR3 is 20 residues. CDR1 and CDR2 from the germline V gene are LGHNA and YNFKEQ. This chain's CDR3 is CASSPLITGTSISNTGELFF. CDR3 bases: TGTGCCAGCAGCCCCCTAATAACCGGGACGTCTATTTCGAACACCGGGGAGCTGTTTTTT.

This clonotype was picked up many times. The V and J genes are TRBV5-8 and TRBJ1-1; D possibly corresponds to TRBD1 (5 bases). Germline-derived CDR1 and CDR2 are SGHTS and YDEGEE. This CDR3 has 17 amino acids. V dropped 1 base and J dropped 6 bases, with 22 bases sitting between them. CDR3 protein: CASSLIEIKGRGAEAFF. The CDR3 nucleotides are TGTGCCAGCAGCTTGATCGAGATCAAGGGGCGCGGCGCTGAAGCTTTCTTT.

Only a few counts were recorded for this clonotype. The CDR3 loop reads CASSAPGADTQYF. The DNA for the CDR3 is TGTGCCAGCAGTGCACCAGGAGCAGATACGCAGTATTTT. This chain links TRBV12-3 or TRBV12-4 with TRBJ2-3; D remains ambiguous. This CDR3 comprises 13 residues. The V end was cut by 5 bases, the J end by 4 bases, with 10 bases between.

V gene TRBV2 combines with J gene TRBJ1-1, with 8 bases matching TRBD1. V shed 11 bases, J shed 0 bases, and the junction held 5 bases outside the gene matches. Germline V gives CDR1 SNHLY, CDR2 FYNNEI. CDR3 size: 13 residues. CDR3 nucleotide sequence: TGTGCCGGAAGGACAGGGATGAACACTGAAGCTTTCTTT. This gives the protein CAGRTGMNTEAFF.

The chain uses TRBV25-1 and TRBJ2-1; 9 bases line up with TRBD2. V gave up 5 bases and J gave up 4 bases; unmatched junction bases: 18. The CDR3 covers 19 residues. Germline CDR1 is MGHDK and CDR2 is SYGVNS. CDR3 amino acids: CASSQIAGEVVAGYNEQFF. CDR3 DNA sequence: TGTGCCAGCAGTCAGATAGCGGGAGAGGTCGTGGCGGGTTACAATGAGCAGTTCTTC.

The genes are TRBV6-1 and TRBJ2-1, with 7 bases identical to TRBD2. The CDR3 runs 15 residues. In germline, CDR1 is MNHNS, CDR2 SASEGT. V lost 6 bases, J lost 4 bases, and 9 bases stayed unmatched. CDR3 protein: CASRGGASGYNEQFF. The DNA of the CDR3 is TGTGCCAGCAGGGGAGGGGCTAGCGGATACAATGAGCAGTTCTTC.

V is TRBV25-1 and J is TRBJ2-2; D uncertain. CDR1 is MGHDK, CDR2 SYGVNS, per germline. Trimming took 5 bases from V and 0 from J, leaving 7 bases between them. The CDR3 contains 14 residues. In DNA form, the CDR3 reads TGTGCCAGCAGTCTGGACGCGAACACCGGGGAGCTGTTTTTT. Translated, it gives CASSLDANTGELFF. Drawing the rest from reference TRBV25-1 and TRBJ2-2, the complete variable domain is EADIYQTPRYLVIGTGKKITLECSQTMGHDKMYWYQQDPGMELHLIHYSYGVNSTEKGDLSSESTVSRIRTEHFPLTLESARPSHTSQYLCASSLDANTGELFFGEGSRLTVL.

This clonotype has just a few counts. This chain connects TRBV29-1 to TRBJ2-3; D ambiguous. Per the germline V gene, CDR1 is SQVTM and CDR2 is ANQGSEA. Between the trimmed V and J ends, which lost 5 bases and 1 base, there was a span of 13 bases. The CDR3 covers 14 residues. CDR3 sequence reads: CSVSEGFGTDTQYF. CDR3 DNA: TGCAGCGTTTCAGAAGGTTTTGGCACAGATACGCAGTATTTT.